This T cell receptor (beta chain) appears in the sequencing data of a study of identical twins. Study-wide results and limits: Reduced insertions were recorded for abundant cord blood beta clonotypes, with no such pattern in memory repertoires. Monozygotic twin pairs showed more out-of-frame TCR alpha sharing than models estimated.

In TCRdb, the 5' RACE reads were re-called with MiXCR into one record per CDR3 protein. The sample contains approximately 500,000 distinct CDR3 sequences, approximately 24% of which appear only once. Notes on this clonotype: Its antigen remains unknown.

This sample also belongs to another study, concerning T cells expressing NK-cell markers. That study adds: It was sorted CD3+CD56+NKG2C+, CD3+CD56+NKG2C- and CD3+CD56-NKG2C+ T cells that supplied the TCR beta repertoires. Sorting of alpha-beta TCR T cells alone was achieved in several experiments with an anti-gamma-delta TCR antibody.

This TCR derives from a woman aged 18-35 years in good health. Sequences were obtained from CD4+ T cells sorted from blood.

CDR3 protein: CASSLIAGTGIGYTF. The CDR3 region has the DNA TGCGCCAGCAGCTTAATAGCCGGGACAGGGATCGGCTACACCTTC. This chain connects TRBV5-1 to TRBJ1-2, with 9 positions matching TRBD1. The CDR3 extends over 15 amino acids. J gave up 8 bases and V 2 bases, and 10 bases lay outside the gene matches. Germline values: CDR1 SGHRS, CDR2 YFSETQ. Drawing the rest from reference TRBV5-1 and TRBJ1-2, the complete variable domain is KAGVTQTPRYLIKTRGQQVTLSCSPISGHRSVSWYQQTPGQGLQFLFEYFSETQRNKGNFPGRFSGRQFSNSRSEMNVSTLELGDSALYLCASSLIAGTGIGYTFGSGTRLTVV.